Sequencing of this T cell receptor (beta chain) was carried out in a study of tumor-infiltrating lymphocytes in primary liver carcinoma. Across the study: Through surgical resection, the patients' primary liver carcinoma was treated.

Synthesis of TCR beta cDNA was carried out from approximately 500 ng total RNA with a constant-region primer. ARM-PCR was slightly modified, and three nested multiplex PCR rounds with it gave rise to the TCR beta libraries. With TRBV1-TRBV30 forward primers and a C-beta reverse primer, the first two PCR rounds were run for around 10 cycles each. One entry per CDR3 protein, called by TCRdb with MiXCR from the multiplex PCR reads. The table has 300,000 to 350,000 distinct CDR3 sequences, 65% seen once. Germline DNA was extracted alongside blood RNA, which was obtained from unsorted whole blood. Prior to the surgical procedure, roughly 4.3 milliliters of peripheral blood were collected. In regard to this clonotype: Its antigen is unknown. With a much larger clone just one base away, this may be a read error.

Study-wide findings and caveats: Tumors had a significantly higher top-250-clone fraction than blood (p = 0.039).

Germline values: CDR1 MNHEY, CDR2 SVGAGI. The CDR3 totals 16 residues. Trimming shortened V by 5 bases and J by 2 bases, and 16 bases separated the two germline ends. Material for sequencing was peripheral blood. The origin of this receptor is a man in his forties or fifties with primary liver carcinoma and hepatitis B virus infection. The chain carries TRBV6-5 and TRBJ2-1; no clear D gene. The CDR3 DNA is TGTGCCAGCAGTCTGAACCGACCCCCCGCCTACAATGAGCAGTTCTTC. As protein: CASSLNRPPAYNEQFF.